Listed below are T cell receptor beta chains from one sample, sequenced in a study of identical twins. Each CDR3 protein gets one entry after TCRdb re-called the 5' RACE reads with MiXCR. Here the sample spans some 1,600,000 distinct CDR3 sequences, under 35% being singletons. The sample was cord blood. The receptor source for this set is a newborn girl in good health. The CDR3 runs from the conserved cysteine through the conserved F or W. D genes are given only for firm matches. Clone size is stated in some rows and not others, as once, few, many or a class when expanded.

j_call,clone_size,v_call,d_call,cdr3_nt,cdr3_aa
TRBJ2-3,-,TRBV5-1,TRBD2,TGCGCCGGCAGCTTTAGGACTAGCGGGAGCACAGATACGCAGTATTTT,CAGSFRTSGSTDTQYF
TRBJ2-3,many,TRBV3-1,-,TGTGCCAGCAGCCAAGCATACAGGGAGGATACGCAGTATTTT,CASSQAYREDTQYF
TRBJ2-7,few,TRBV5-1,-,TGCGCCAGCAGCTTGGCCCGAGGGGGGGGCTCCTACGAGCAGTACTTC,CASSLARGGGSYEQYF
TRBJ1-6,few,TRBV28,TRBD1,TGTGCCAGCAGTCCGTGGGACAGGAGCAATTCACCCCTCCACTTT,CASSPWDRSNSPLHF
TRBJ1-4,few,TRBV2,TRBD1,TGTGCCAGCAGGCGAACAGGGGCCCGGGATGAAAAACTGTTTTTT,CASRRTGARDEKLFF
TRBJ2-5,-,TRBV28,TRBD2,TGTACCAGCAGTTTGCTAGCGGACCAAGAGACCCAGTACTTC,CTSSLLADQETQYF
TRBJ1-4,-,TRBV7-2,TRBD1,TGTGCCAGCAGCCCCCCCCGACAGGGGATCGTGAATGAAAAACTGTTTTTT,CASSPPRQGIVNEKLFF
TRBJ2-7,few,TRBV5-1,-,TGCGCCAGCAGGTCTAGCCCGACGTCCTACGAGCAGTACTTC,CASRSSPTSYEQYF
TRBJ2-7,-,TRBV25-1,TRBD2,TGTGCCAGCAGTGAAACCCCGGGGGGAGGCGGGAGCGGCTACGAGCAGTACTTC,CASSETPGGGGSGYEQYF
TRBJ1-2,once,TRBV14,-,TGTGCCAGCAGCCACGCAACAGGAAACTATGGCTACACCTTC,CASSHATGNYGYTF
TRBJ2-3,many,TRBV4-2,TRBD1,TGTGCCAGCAGCTATGGACAGGCCCGCACAGATACGCAGTATTTT,CASSYGQARTDTQYF
TRBJ2-3,-,TRBV5-6,-,TGTGCCAGCAGCTTGAGGGTAGCTTGGACAGATACGCAGTATTTT,CASSLRVAWTDTQYF
TRBJ2-5,few,TRBV12-3/TRBV12-4,TRBD2,TGTGCCAGCAGCCGGGACTACGACAAGCAGTACTTC,CASSRDYDKQYF
TRBJ2-1,-,TRBV4-2,TRBD2,TGTGCCAGCAGCCAAGGTCGTTGGACTAGCGGTCGCAATGAGCAGTTCTTC,CASSQGRWTSGRNEQFF
TRBJ2-3,many,TRBV4-1,TRBD1,TGCGCCAGCAGCCATCCGGGACAGGGCACAGATACGCAGTATTTT,CASSHPGQGTDTQYF
TRBJ2-1,-,TRBV7-2,-,TGTGCCAGCAGCTTAGGGGTTCGACAGGAAACTACCATACGCTACAATGAGCAGTTCTTC,CASSLGVRQETTIRYNEQFF
TRBJ1-1,-,TRBV7-2,-,TGTGCCAGCAGCTTACCCAATATGAACACTGAAGCTTTCTTT,CASSLPNMNTEAFF
TRBJ2-1,-,TRBV10-2,TRBD2,TGCGCCAGCAGTGAGTCGATGGCTAGCGGCGCCTACAATGAGCAGTTCTTC,CASSESMASGAYNEQFF
TRBJ1-1,-,TRBV20-1,-,TGCAGTGCTAGAGATTTTTACCGGATGAACACTGAAGCTTTCTTT,CSARDFYRMNTEAFF
TRBJ1-2,few,TRBV14,-,TGTGCCAGCAGCCAGGGGCACTCATACTATGGCTACACCTTC,CASSQGHSYYGYTF
TRBJ2-1,-,TRBV24-1,-,TGTGCCACCAGTGATGGCCAGCGCGGGAACTACAATGAGCAGTTCTTC,CATSDGQRGNYNEQFF
TRBJ1-4,-,TRBV5-6,TRBD1,TGTGCCAGCAGCTTGCAGGGGGCGCAGGAAAAACTGTTTTTT,CASSLQGAQEKLFF
TRBJ2-5,once,TRBV3-1,TRBD2,TGTGCCAGCAGCCTGCAGCGGGGAACTTCCAATGAGCAGTACTTC,CASSLQRGTSNEQYF
TRBJ1-5,-,TRBV20-1,-,TGCAGTGCTAGGGAATGGGAGGCGTCCAATCAGCCCCAGCATTTT,CSAREWEASNQPQHF
TRBJ2-7,-,TRBV27,-,TGTGCCAGCAGTTCGCACAGACTCCTGGGACCTAGCTCCTACGAGCAGTACTTC,CASSSHRLLGPSSYEQYF
TRBJ1-5,-,TRBV2,-,TGTGCCAGCAGTGAACGGTCAGGGCCCAATCAGCCCCAGCATTTT,CASSERSGPNQPQHF
TRBJ1-2,-,TRBV20-1,-,TGCAGTGCTAGAGGTTCGGGCGGGGGTGCCTATGGCTACACCTTC,CSARGSGGGAYGYTF
TRBJ1-2,-,TRBV27,-,TGTGCCAGCAGTTTATTTTTGGGGGGGCAGGGGATCTATGGCTACACCTTC,CASSLFLGGQGIYGYTF
TRBJ1-2,-,TRBV27,-,TGTGCCAGCAGTTGCAGGGCTGACCTATGGTATGGCTACACCTTC,CASSCRADLWYGYTF
TRBJ2-1,-,TRBV27,TRBD2,TGTGCCAGCAGTTACTGGAGGGCGCGGGGGAATGAGCAGTTCTTC,CASSYWRARGNEQFF
TRBJ2-1,many,TRBV12-3/TRBV12-4,-,TGTGCCAGCACTGCTACGAGGCCCTCCTACAATGAGCAGTTCTTC,CASTATRPSYNEQFF
TRBJ2-1,few,TRBV5-1,TRBD1,TGCGCCAGCAGCCCCGCCGGGACAGGGAGCAATGAGCAGTTCTTC,CASSPAGTGSNEQFF
TRBJ2-7,-,TRBV5-1,-,TGCGCCAGCAGCTTGGGGGGCAGGCTCGACGAGCAGTACTTC,CASSLGGRLDEQYF
TRBJ1-1,few,TRBV9,-,TGTGCCAGCAGCGTAGGTTCCGGGGCGAACACTGAAGCTTTCTTT,CASSVGSGANTEAFF
TRBJ2-3,-,TRBV5-6,TRBD2,TGTGCCAGCAGCTTGTTTATCGCGGGGGACACAGATACGCAGTATTTT,CASSLFIAGDTDTQYF
TRBJ2-7,-,TRBV20-1,-,TGCAGTGCTAATTGGCCCACGGTTGACGAGCAGTACTTC,CSANWPTVDEQYF
TRBJ2-5,few,TRBV12-3/TRBV12-4,-,TGTGCCAGCAGTTTACAGGCGTACCAAGAGACCCAGTACTTC,CASSLQAYQETQYF
TRBJ2-7,-,TRBV21-1,-,TGTGCCAGCAGCATCGAGCAGTACTTC,CASSIEQYF
TRBJ2-7,few,TRBV24-1,TRBD1,TGTGCCACCAGTAATCGTCAGGGGGTAAACGAGCAGTACTTC,CATSNRQGVNEQYF
TRBJ2-1,-,TRBV12-3/TRBV12-4,TRBD2,TGTGCCAGCAGCGATTCACTAGCGGGGGGGTTTGAGCAGTTCTTC,CASSDSLAGGFEQFF
TRBJ2-7,few,TRBV4-2,-,TGTGCCAGCAGCCAATTCCCGGGACCGAGATACGAGCAGTACTTC,CASSQFPGPRYEQYF
TRBJ1-2,few,TRBV18,-,TGTGCCAGCTCACCACGGAGACACGATGGCTACACCTTC,CASSPRRHDGYTF
TRBJ2-1,few,TRBV4-1,-,TGCGCCAGCAGCCAAATAATGTCTAGGATACCCTACAATGAGCAGTTCTTC,CASSQIMSRIPYNEQFF
TRBJ2-3,-,TRBV7-4,-,TGTGCCAGCAGCTTAGATCTAGTTCATGTGTACACAGATACGCAGTATTTT,CASSLDLVHVYTDTQYF
TRBJ2-7,-,TRBV29-1,TRBD1,TGCAGAGTTGAAGACCGACAGGGCTCCTACGAGCAGTACTTC,CRVEDRQGSYEQYF
TRBJ2-4,few,TRBV2,TRBD2,TGTGCCAGCAGTTCCCGACTAGCGGGGGAGGAAAACATTCAGTACTTC,CASSSRLAGEENIQYF
TRBJ1-2,many,TRBV29-1,-,TGCAGCGTTGGGCGGCTCGAGACGTATGGCTACACCTTC,CSVGRLETYGYTF
TRBJ2-3,few,TRBV20-1,-,TGCAGTGCTAGAGAGGCCGGGGTACGAGATACGCAGTATTTT,CSAREAGVRDTQYF
TRBJ1-4,many,TRBV11-2,TRBD1,TGTGCCAGCAGCCCCGGACAGGGAACAAATGAAAAACTGTTTTTT,CASSPGQGTNEKLFF